This TCR beta chain was identified in a study of cytomegalovirus exposure and HLA in healthy donors. Study background: Earlier work reported roughly 120 million unique TCR beta sequences from about 190 million T cells.

Primers included in the PCR were 60 Vbeta and 13 Jbeta primers. Produced via immunoSEQ multiplex PCR; TCRdb's table is partial and in-frame only. Of around 67,000 clones detected, around 61% appear once; the ten largest clones hold 3% to 3.5%. Study results and limitations: Equally common other TCR beta chains were less clonally expanded than HLA-associated ones, a later analysis found. Highly shared variants forming one cluster were likely a sequencing artifact. In a later analysis, donors in an Asian-associated ancestry cluster reportedly had fewer N-insertions in productive TCRs than the cohort mean.

Germline lookup yields CDR1 MNHEY and CDR2 SVGAGI. The CDR3 extends over 11 amino acids. Deletions cut 7 bases from V and 6 bases from J, with 9 bases between. This clone was observed a handful of times. Its antigen is as yet unknown. The material sequenced was PBMCs. This clonotype originated in a woman aged 50 to 60 in good health and CMV-seronegative. The chain combines TRBV6-5 with TRBJ1-1; D remains ambiguous. CDR3 sequence reads: CASTTGPEAFF. The CDR3 DNA reads as TGTGCCAGCACCACCGGTCCTGAAGCTTTCTTT.